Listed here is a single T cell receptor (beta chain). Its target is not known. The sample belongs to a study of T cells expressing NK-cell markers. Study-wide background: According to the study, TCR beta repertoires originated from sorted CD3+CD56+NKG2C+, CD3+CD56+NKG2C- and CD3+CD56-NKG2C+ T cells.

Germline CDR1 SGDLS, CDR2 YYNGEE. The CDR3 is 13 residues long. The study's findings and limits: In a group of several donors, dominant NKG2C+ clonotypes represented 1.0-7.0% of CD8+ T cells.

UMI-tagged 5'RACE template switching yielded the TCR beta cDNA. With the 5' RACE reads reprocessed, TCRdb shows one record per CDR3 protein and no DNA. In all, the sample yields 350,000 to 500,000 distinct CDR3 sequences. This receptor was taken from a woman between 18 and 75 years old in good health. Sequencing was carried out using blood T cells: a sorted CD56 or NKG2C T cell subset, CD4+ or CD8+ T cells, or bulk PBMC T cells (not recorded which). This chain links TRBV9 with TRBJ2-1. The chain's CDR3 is CASSVDAGWEQFF.